This is a list of T cell receptor beta chains from one sample in a study of graft-versus-host responses after intestinal transplantation. Libraries were prepared by immunoSEQ multiplex PCR; TCRdb keeps only in-frame clonotypes and omits some of them. This sample has approximately 12,000 clones, with around 83% found just once. The source material was PBMCs, sampled approximately 120 days after transplant. All receptors come from a human patient who received an intestinal transplant, so some T cells may come from the graft donor. The CDR3 runs from the conserved cysteine through the conserved F or W. D genes are given only for firm matches. The size entry is marked missing in some rows and otherwise reads once, few, many or a size class.

V gene: TRBV19
J gene: TRBJ1-5
D gene: -
clone size: once
CDR3 DNA: TGTGCCAGTACTCAGACAGGTGCCTTCGGGCAGCCCCAGCATTTT
CDR3 protein: CASTQTGAFGQPQHF

V gene: TRBV10-3
J gene: TRBJ2-7
D gene: -
clone size: -
CDR3 DNA: TGTGCCATCAGCAACAGACAGACTTCTGGCGACGAGCAGTACTTC
CDR3 protein: CAISNRQTSGDEQYF

V gene: TRBV10-1
J gene: TRBJ2-7
D gene: -
clone size: -
CDR3 DNA: TGCGCCAGCAGCGGCGGGATCTCCTACGAGCAGTACTTC
CDR3 protein: CASSGGISYEQYF

V gene: TRBV6-6
J gene: TRBJ2-3
D gene: TRBD1
clone size: -
CDR3 DNA: TGTGCCAGCAGCCCCTGGACCCAACAGGGGACGGATACGCAGTATTTT
CDR3 protein: CASSPWTQQGTDTQYF

V gene: TRBV27
J gene: TRBJ2-2
D gene: -
clone size: -
CDR3 DNA: TGTGCCAGTCAACCCGGAGCCGGGGAGCTGTTTTTT
CDR3 protein: CASQPGAGELFF

V gene: TRBV7-3
J gene: TRBJ2-3
D gene: TRBD2
clone size: -
CDR3 DNA: TGTGCCAGCAGCTCTTTTAGCGGGAGAGGCACAGATACGCAGTATTTT
CDR3 protein: CASSSFSGRGTDTQYF

V gene: TRBV6-4
J gene: TRBJ2-1
D gene: TRBD1
clone size: -
CDR3 DNA: TGTGCCAGCAGTGCCCAGACAGGGTCCAATGAGCAGTTCTTC
CDR3 protein: CASSAQTGSNEQFF

V gene: TRBV27
J gene: TRBJ2-7
D gene: TRBD2
clone size: -
CDR3 DNA: TGTGCCAGCAGTTCCGGGACTAGGACCTACGAGCAGTACTTC
CDR3 protein: CASSSGTRTYEQYF

V gene: TRBV6-5
J gene: TRBJ2-7
D gene: -
clone size: -
CDR3 DNA: TGTGCCAGCAGTTACTCGTCTAGCAGGGACTACGAGCAGTACTTC
CDR3 protein: CASSYSSSRDYEQYF

V gene: TRBV10-3
J gene: TRBJ2-1
D gene: -
clone size: few
CDR3 DNA: TGTGCCATCAGCCTAGGGCCTGGTGAGCAGTTCTTC
CDR3 protein: CAISLGPGEQFF

V gene: TRBV28
J gene: TRBJ2-5
D gene: TRBD2
clone size: -
CDR3 DNA: TGTGCCAGCAGTTTAAAGGCGGGGGGGGGAAATCAGTACTTC
CDR3 protein: CASSLKAGGGNQYF

V gene: TRBV25-1
J gene: TRBJ2-1
D gene: TRBD2
clone size: -
CDR3 DNA: TGTGCCAGCAGTGAACTAACTAGCGGGGGTAGCTCCTACAATGAGCAGTTCTTC
CDR3 protein: CASSELTSGGSSYNEQFF

V gene: TRBV6-1
J gene: TRBJ2-7
D gene: -
clone size: few
CDR3 DNA: TGTGCCAGCAGTCGGACGGAAAGCTCCTACGAGCAGTACTTC
CDR3 protein: CASSRTESSYEQYF

V gene: TRBV11-2
J gene: TRBJ2-7
D gene: -
clone size: -
CDR3 DNA: TGTGCCAGCAGCTTAGCCGGCACCTACGAGCAGTACTTC
CDR3 protein: CASSLAGTYEQYF

V gene: TRBV19
J gene: TRBJ2-3
D gene: -
clone size: -
CDR3 DNA: TGTGCCAGTAGTATGGGGGCGGATACGCAGTATTTT
CDR3 protein: CASSMGADTQYF

V gene: TRBV19
J gene: TRBJ1-6
D gene: -
clone size: -
CDR3 DNA: TGTGCCAGTAGTAGGTACAGAGACCTTTCAACACCCCTCCACTTT
CDR3 protein: CASSRYRDLSTPLHF

V gene: TRBV7-9
J gene: TRBJ2-1
D gene: -
clone size: few
CDR3 DNA: TGTGCCAGCAGCTTATCATTGTCTAGCGACTACAATGAGCAGTTCTTC
CDR3 protein: CASSLSLSSDYNEQFF

V gene: TRBV28
J gene: TRBJ1-1
D gene: -
clone size: -
CDR3 DNA: TGTGCCAGCAGTCCCCCCCACCGGGTTTTGGACACTGAAGCTTTCTTT
CDR3 protein: CASSPPHRVLDTEAFF

V gene: TRBV27
J gene: TRBJ2-2
D gene: -
clone size: -
CDR3 DNA: TGTGCCAGCAGTCCGAACACCGGGGAGCTGTTTTTT
CDR3 protein: CASSPNTGELFF

V gene: TRBV20-1
J gene: TRBJ1-1
D gene: -
clone size: -
CDR3 DNA: TGCAGTCGCAGGGGAAGAGCTTTCTTT
CDR3 protein: CSRRGRAFF

V gene: TRBV9
J gene: TRBJ2-1
D gene: TRBD2
clone size: once
CDR3 DNA: TGTGCCAGCAGCGTAAATCTCCGAGGGAAGCGGGAGAATGAGCAGTTCTTC
CDR3 protein: CASSVNLRGKRENEQFF

V gene: TRBV30
J gene: TRBJ2-1
D gene: -
clone size: -
CDR3 DNA: TGTGCCTGGAGTCCTACTACTCCCTTGAGCTACAATGAGCAGTTCTTC
CDR3 protein: CAWSPTTPLSYNEQFF

V gene: TRBV10-3
J gene: TRBJ2-3
D gene: -
clone size: -
CDR3 DNA: TGTGCCATTACAGGGTCTCTCGGCACAGATACGCAGTATTTT
CDR3 protein: CAITGSLGTDTQYF

V gene: TRBV6-6
J gene: TRBJ1-3
D gene: TRBD1
clone size: -
CDR3 DNA: TGTGCCAGCAGTTACGGGACAGGAGGAAACACCATATATTTT
CDR3 protein: CASSYGTGGNTIYF